This is a list of T cell receptor beta chains from one sample in a study of Graves' ophthalmopathy and Graves' hyperthyroidism. MiXCR, applied by TCRdb to the multiplex PCR reads, yields one record per CDR3 protein. Of about 740,000 distinct CDR3 sequences listed, roughly 40% are singletons. The sample taken for sequencing was peripheral blood. The receptors derive from an adult man with Graves' ophthalmopathy. CDR3s include the opening cysteine and the closing phenylalanine or tryptophan. D genes are given only for firm matches. Clone size is shown for a subset of rows, as once, few, many or a class of expanded clone.

j_call d_call v_call clone_size cdr3_aa cdr3_nt
TRBJ1-6 - TRBV12-3/TRBV12-4 few CASSLQTSNSPLHF TGTGCCAGCAGCCTTCAAACAAGCAACTCACCCCTCCACTTT
TRBJ1-1 TRBD1 TRBV7-2 few CASSLRQGARAFF TGTGCCAGCAGCCTTCGACAGGGGGCGCGAGCTTTCTTT
TRBJ1-1 TRBD1 TRBV10-3 - CAITPTGTGNTEAFF TGTGCCATCACCCCGACCGGGACAGGGAACACTGAAGCTTTCTTT
TRBJ1-6 - TRBV7-9 many CASSTTENSPLHF TGTGCCAGCAGCACCACAGAGAATTCACCCCTCCACTTT
TRBJ1-1 TRBD1 TRBV19 - CASSKLQGDTEAFF TGTGCCAGCAGTAAGTTACAGGGGGACACTGAAGCTTTCTTT
TRBJ1-5 - TRBV9 - CASSVGASGGYEHF TGTGCCAGCAGCGTAGGGGCTAGCGGGGGCTACGAGCATTTT
TRBJ2-5 - TRBV12-3/TRBV12-4 - CASSYPGAETQYF TGTGCCAGCAGTTATCCGGGGGCGGAGACCCAGTACTTC
TRBJ2-5 - TRBV25-1 - CASSQDLKRGQETQYF TGTGCCAGCAGCCAAGATTTGAAAAGGGGCCAAGAGACCCAGTACTTC
TRBJ1-2 - TRBV7-8 many CASSTGRGYGYTF TGTGCCAGCAGCACCGGCAGGGGCTATGGCTACACCTTC
TRBJ1-2 - TRBV7-9 many CASSTSGGNIYGYTF TGTGCCAGCAGCACAAGTGGAGGGAATATCTATGGCTACACCTTC
TRBJ1-2 - TRBV7-3 - CASSFNSGRSGRGYTF TGTGCCAGCAGCTTCAACAGTGGCCGGTCTGGACGAGGCTACACCTTC
TRBJ1-2 - TRBV2 - CASSVSGVSGYTF TGTGCCAGCAGTGTATCAGGGGTGAGCGGCTACACCTTC
TRBJ1-3 - TRBV10-3 many CASTRQAGSGNTIYF TGTGCCAGCACAAGACAGGCCGGCTCTGGAAACACCATATATTTT
TRBJ1-1 - TRBV20-1 - CSSHPQGTEAFF TGCAGTTCTCACCCTCAGGGCACTGAAGCTTTCTTT
TRBJ2-2 - TRBV7-3 - CASSLEAVSTGELFF TGTGCCAGCAGCTTAGAGGCAGTTTCCACCGGGGAGCTGTTTTTT
TRBJ1-1 TRBD1 TRBV6-5 few CASSTRQGAAEAFF TGTGCCAGCAGTACCCGACAGGGTGCGGCTGAAGCTTTCTTT